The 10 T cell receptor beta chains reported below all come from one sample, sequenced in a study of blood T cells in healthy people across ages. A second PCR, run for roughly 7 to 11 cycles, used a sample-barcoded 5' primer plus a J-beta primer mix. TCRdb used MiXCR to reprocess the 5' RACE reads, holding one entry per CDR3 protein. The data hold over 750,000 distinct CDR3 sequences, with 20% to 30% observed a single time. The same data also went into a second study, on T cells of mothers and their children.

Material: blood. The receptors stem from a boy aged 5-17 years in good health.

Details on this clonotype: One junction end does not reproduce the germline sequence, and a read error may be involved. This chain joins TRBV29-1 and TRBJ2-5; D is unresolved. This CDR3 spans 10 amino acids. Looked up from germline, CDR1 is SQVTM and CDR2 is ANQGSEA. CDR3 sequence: CSVTKEAQHF. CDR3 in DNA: TGCAGCGTAACCAAAGAGGCCCAGCACTTC.

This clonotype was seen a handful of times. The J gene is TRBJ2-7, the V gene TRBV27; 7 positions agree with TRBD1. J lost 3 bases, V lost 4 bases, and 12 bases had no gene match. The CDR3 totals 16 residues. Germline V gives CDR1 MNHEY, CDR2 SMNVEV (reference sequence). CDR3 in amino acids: CASSSGETGSFYEQYF. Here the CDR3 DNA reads TGTGCCAGCAGTTCCGGCGAGACAGGGTCCTTCTACGAGCAGTACTTC.

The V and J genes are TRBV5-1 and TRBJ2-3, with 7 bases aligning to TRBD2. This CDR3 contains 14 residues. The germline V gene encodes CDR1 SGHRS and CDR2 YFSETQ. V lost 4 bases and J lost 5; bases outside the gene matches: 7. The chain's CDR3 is CASSPYTGGDTQYF. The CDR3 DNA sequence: TGCGCCAGCAGCCCCTATACGGGAGGAGATACGCAGTATTTT.

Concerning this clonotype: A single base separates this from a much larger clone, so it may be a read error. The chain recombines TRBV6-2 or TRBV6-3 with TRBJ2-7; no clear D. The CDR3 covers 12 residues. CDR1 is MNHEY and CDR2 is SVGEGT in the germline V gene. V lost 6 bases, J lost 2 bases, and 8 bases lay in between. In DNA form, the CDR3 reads TGTGCCAGCAGCGAAGAGGCCTACGAGCAGTACTTC. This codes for CASSEEAYEQYF.

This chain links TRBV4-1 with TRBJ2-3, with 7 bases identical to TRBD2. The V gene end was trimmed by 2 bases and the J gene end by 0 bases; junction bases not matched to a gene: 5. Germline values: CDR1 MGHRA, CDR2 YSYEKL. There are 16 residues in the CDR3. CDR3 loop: CASSQRISGSTDTQYF. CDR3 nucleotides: TGCGCCAGCAGCCAACGAATTAGCGGGAGCACAGATACGCAGTATTTT.

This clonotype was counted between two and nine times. DNA for the CDR3: TGTGCCAGCAGTTTCCGGGACAGCTATAATTCACCCCTCCACTTT. It specifies CASSFRDSYNSPLHF. This chain links TRBV6-5 with TRBJ1-6, with TRBD1 matching over 7 bases. This CDR3 spans 15 amino acids. Trimming cost V 4 bases and J 3 bases; bases outside gene matches: 3. Germline CDR1 and CDR2: MNHEY and SVGAGI.

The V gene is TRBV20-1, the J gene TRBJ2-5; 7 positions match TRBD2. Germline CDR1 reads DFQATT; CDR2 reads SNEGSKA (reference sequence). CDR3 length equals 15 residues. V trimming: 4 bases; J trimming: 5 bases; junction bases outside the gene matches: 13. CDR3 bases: TGCAGTGCTATCGTGCTGGGACTACGGCAGGAGACCCAGTACTTC. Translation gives CSAIVLGLRQETQYF.

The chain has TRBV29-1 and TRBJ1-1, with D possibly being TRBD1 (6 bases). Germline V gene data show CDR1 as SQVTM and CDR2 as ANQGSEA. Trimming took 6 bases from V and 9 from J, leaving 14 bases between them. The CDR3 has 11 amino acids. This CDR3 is CSVLQGPKAFF. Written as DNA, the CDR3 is TGCAGCGTGCTACAGGGTCCGAAAGCTTTCTTT.

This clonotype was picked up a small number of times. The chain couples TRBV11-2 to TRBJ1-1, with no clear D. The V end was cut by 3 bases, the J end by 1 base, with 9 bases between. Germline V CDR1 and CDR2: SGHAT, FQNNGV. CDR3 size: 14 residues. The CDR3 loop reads CASSFYEQNTEAFF. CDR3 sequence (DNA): TGTGCCAGCAGCTTTTACGAGCAGAACACTGAAGCTTTCTTT.

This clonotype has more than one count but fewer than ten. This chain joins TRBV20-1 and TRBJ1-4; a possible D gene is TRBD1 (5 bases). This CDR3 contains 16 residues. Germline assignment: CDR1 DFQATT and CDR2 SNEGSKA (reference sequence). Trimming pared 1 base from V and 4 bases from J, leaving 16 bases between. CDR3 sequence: CSARVLGADNNEKLFF. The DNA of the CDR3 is TGCAGTGCTAGAGTCCTAGGGGCAGACAATAATGAAAAACTGTTTTTT.